The present TCR beta chain was sequenced within a study of blood T cell repertoires in COVID-19. In the study overall: The samples span acute and convalescent COVID-19 from the United States, Italy and Spain. T cells, B-cell-depleted T cells, or PBMCs supplied cDNA or gDNA.

Germline trimming cut 10 bases from V and 17 bases from J; bases unmatched to any gene: 14. The germline V gene encodes CDR1 ENHRY and CDR2 SYGVKD. This CDR3 has 13 residues. Authors' data handling: Amplification of reference gene primers was used by the study to estimate nucleated cell counts. Sequenced by immunoSEQ multiplex PCR; TCRdb stores in-frame clones only, minus some. From that table come the V and J calls and clone size; the DNA was used to work out D and trimming. The sample lists 70,000 or so clones; 80% to 90% were seen once. This TCR was recovered from a woman aged 45-65 years with acute or convalescent COVID-19. The chain links TRBV10-3 to TRBJ1-6; 10 bases map to TRBD1. Sequenced input: peripheral blood. The CDR3 reads CATSGQGSLFFHF. Written as DNA, the CDR3 is TGTGCCACCTCGGGACAGGGGAGTTTATTTTTCCACTTT.